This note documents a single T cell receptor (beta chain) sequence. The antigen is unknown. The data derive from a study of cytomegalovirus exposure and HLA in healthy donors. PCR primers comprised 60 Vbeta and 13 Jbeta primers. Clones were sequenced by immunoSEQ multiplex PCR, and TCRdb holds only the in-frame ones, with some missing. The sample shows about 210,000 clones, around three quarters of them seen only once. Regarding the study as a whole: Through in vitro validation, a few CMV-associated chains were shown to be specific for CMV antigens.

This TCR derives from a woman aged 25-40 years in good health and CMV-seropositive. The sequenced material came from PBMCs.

This chain's CDR3 is CASSLGLAGGSETQYF. CDR3 DNA: TGTGCCAGTAGTTTGGGACTAGCGGGGGGGTCCGAGACCCAGTACTTC. V is TRBV19 and J is TRBJ2-5, with 16 bases lining up with TRBD2. With 5 bases clipped from V and 5 bases from J, the junction kept 5 bases outside the gene matches. The CDR3 spans 16 residues. Germline-derived CDR1 and CDR2 are LNHDA and SQIVND (reference sequence).